The clone carrying this TCR beta chain turned up a few times. The data belong to a study of T cells in Graves' hyperthyroidism and ophthalmopathy. Germline-derived CDR1 and CDR2 are LNHDA and SQIVND (reference sequence). V was pared by 5 bases and J by 9 bases, with 17 bases between. The CDR3 is 14 amino acids. Using RNA transcripts as the source, TCR beta CDR3 regions were amplified. The HTBI primer set drove a first-round RT-PCR of the TCR CDR3. TCRdb redid the calling of the multiplex PCR reads with MiXCR, one entry per CDR3 protein. Of hundreds of thousands of distinct CDR3 sequences in the sample, roughly 14% were seen once.

The TCR sequence derives from a middle-aged woman with Graves' ophthalmopathy. This chain uses TRBV19 with TRBJ1-5, with D possibly TRBD1 on 6 matching bases. The sample consisted of blood. In DNA, the CDR3 is TGTGCCAGTAGTTTCCGGGACATCGGTGGGCCCCAGCATTTT. Translated: CASSFRDIGGPQHF.